Described below is a single TCR beta chain sequence and its context. Its antigen is currently not known. No base quality values were provided; no much bigger clone lies one nucleotide off. This record belongs to a study of CD8 T cells in Susac syndrome (dated by TCRdb to between 2017 and 2020). Describing the broader study: The study used repertoire sequencing to test whether antigen drove CD8+ T cell activation and differentiation in Susac syndrome. Clonality of the CD8+ T cell repertoire was compared between around eleven healthy donors, some 14 Susac syndrome patients and fewer than 16 multiple sclerosis patients. The investigation overall reported the following: The TCR sequencing and HLA analysis was acknowledged to have included a relatively small number of individuals.

RNA was extracted using the RNeasy kit, and roughly 0.45 to 1 ug of the RNA was reverse transcribed with random hexamers. TCR beta CDR3 regions were amplified with the immunoSEQ multiplex PCR assay covering 54 Vbeta and 13 Jbeta segments. Bias from PCR amplification was corrected by using a synthetic template baseline for primer optimization and for computational correction. The authors processed their data as follows. Reads were annotated to V, D and J genes according to IMGT and were analyzed with immunoSEQ Analyzer, with only productive sequences retained. To calculate clonality, Shannon entropy was normalized by log2 of the number of productive unique sequences and then subtracted from one. For each patient and control, public and private clones were evaluated among the 100 most prevalent clones. Clones were defined as Susac-specific when absent from the healthy and MS cohorts, from roughly 1,100 published viral clones and from other ImmuneACCESS disease sequences. In-frame beta chains were kept once TCRdb had trimmed the public reads at Q25 with fastp and called clones with MiXCR. Rows with one shared CDR3 protein collapse into an entry with the most common genes and DNA. TCRdb, rather than the study authors, made the V and J calls. This sample gives 130,000 to 150,000 distinct CDR3 sequences in total; 94% of them show up just once. The ten biggest clones cover roughly 0.29% of the sample.

High-throughput TCR beta sequencing profiled peripheral blood CD8+ and CD4+ T cells from healthy donors, Susac syndrome patients and multiple sclerosis patients. Healthy donors were included as age- and sex-matched controls. CD8+ TEMRA cells were enriched by FACS, while bulk CD8+ and CD4+ T cells were purified by magnetic negative isolation. Blood was collected in EDTA tubes and processed within 24 hours, with PBMCs isolated through density gradient centrifugation. PBMCs intended for TCR sequencing were cryopreserved in liquid nitrogen and were subsequently thawed in a 37 degrees C water bath. Purity of sorted or isolated CD4+, CD8+ and CD8+ TEMRA cells was at least 90%. CDR1 is given as DFQATT and CDR2 as SNEGSKA, both from the germline V gene (reference sequence). V lost 0 bases and J lost 15 bases; the stretch between them is 12 bases long. Inclusive of the bounding cysteine and phenylalanine, the CDR3 is 11 residues long. The CDR3 DNA has 33 bases and is translated from base 1.

Here the chain combines TRBV20-1 and TRBJ2-1; too little of a D gene remains to name it. The sequence derives from a human donor in good health. Sequencing was done on a sample of CD8+ T cells from PBMCs. The sequenced DNA is TGCAGTGCTAGAGATGTAACAGTAGGGTTCTTC. It translates to CSARDVTVGFF.